Below are 13 T cell receptor beta chains sequenced from a single sample in a study. MiXCR, run by TCRdb on the 5' RACE reads, gives a single entry per CDR3 protein. The data hold 30,000 to 40,000 distinct CDR3 sequences, with roughly 26% observed a single time. Sequencing was carried out using naive CD4+ T cells sorted from a lymph node. The subset: naive CD4+ T cells, CD4+CD45RA+CD25-. The receptors here all came from a female donor with breast cancer.

This clonotype occurred a few times. The V gene is TRBV28, the J gene TRBJ2-5, with 7 bases that match TRBD1. V lost 0 bases, J lost 6 bases, and 10 bases stayed unmatched. CDR3 length: 16 residues. Looked up from germline, CDR1 is MDHEN and CDR2 is SYDVKM. For the CDR3, the DNA is TGTGCCAGCAGTTTATGGAGCAGGGGGTTTGGGAAGACCCAGTACTTC. Translated: CASSLWSRGFGKTQYF.

This chain joins TRBV3-1 and TRBJ2-5; D assignment may be TRBD1 or TRBD2 (5 bases each). The CDR3 consists of 15 residues. Germline assignment: CDR1 LGHDT and CDR2 YNNKEL (reference sequence). V lost 1 base, J lost 5 bases, and 14 bases lay in between. CDR3 DNA sequence: TGTGCCAGCAGCCAAGTAGCCGGGGCCCGGGAGACCCAGTACTTC. The encoded protein is CASSQVAGARETQYF.

This clonotype has just a few counts. The chain couples TRBV20-1 to TRBJ1-1; TRBD1 might be the D (5 bases). Germline CDR1 is DFQATT and CDR2 is SNEGSKA (reference sequence). This CDR3 is 15 amino acids long. V was trimmed by 5 bases and J by 0 bases, leaving 16 bases between them. The CDR3 bases are TGCAGTGCTGAATGGGACGGTGAATTGAACACTGAAGCTTTCTTT. This encodes CSAEWDGELNTEAFF.

A note on this clonotype: Just one base apart from a much larger clone, this may be a read error. V gene TRBV20-1 combines with J gene TRBJ2-3; 9 bases are shared with TRBD2. This CDR3 is built from 15 residues. Germline-derived CDR1 and CDR2 are DFQATT and SNEGSKA (reference sequence). The CDR3 DNA is TGCAGTGCTAGAGGCCAGCGGGAGGCGATAGATACGCAGTGTTTT. This translates into CSARGQREAIDTQCF.

The chain is built from TRBV15 and TRBJ2-1; 14 bases are a match to TRBD2. The CDR3 has 16 residues. V gave up 0 bases and J gave up 9 bases; unmatched junction bases: 4. Per germline, CDR1 LNHNV and CDR2 YYDKDF (reference sequence). In nucleotides, the CDR3 is TGTGCCACCAGCAGAGATCCAGGACTAGCGGGAGGTGAGCAGTTCTTC. This sequence encodes CATSRDPGLAGGEQFF.

This sequence joins TRBV20-1 and TRBJ2-7; 10 bases agree with TRBD1. The V gene end was trimmed by 6 bases and the J gene end by 1 base; junction bases not matched to a gene: 9. This CDR3 contains 15 residues. Looked up from germline, CDR1 is DFQATT and CDR2 is SNEGSKA (reference sequence). CDR3 DNA sequence: TGCAGTGCAAGACGTAGGACAGGGGGGTCCTACGAGCAGTACTTC. This gives the protein CSARRRTGGSYEQYF.

The V and J genes are TRBV9 and TRBJ2-2, with TRBD2 identical over 8 bases. The junction had 7 bases not matched to a gene; V was cut back by 5 bases and J by 4 bases. Germline V gene data show CDR1 as SGDLS and CDR2 as YYNGEE. This CDR3 has 15 amino acids. CDR3: CASSTTSGPTGELFF. DNA of the CDR3: TGTGCCAGCAGTACCACTAGCGGCCCCACCGGGGAGCTGTTTTTT.

The chain links TRBV13 to TRBJ2-7, with 9 positions matching TRBD2. This CDR3 comprises 15 residues. Germline V gene data show CDR1 as PRHDT and CDR2 as FYEKMQ (reference sequence). V trimming: 0 bases; J trimming: 0 bases; junction bases outside the gene matches: 0. The CDR3 nucleotides read TGTGCCAGCAGCTTAGGACTAGCGGGCTCCTACGAGCAGTACTTC. Translated: CASSLGLAGSYEQYF.

This clonotype was seen repeatedly, ten times or more. The genes are TRBV28 and TRBJ2-4, with TRBD2 matching over 11 bases. The CDR3 length is 14 residues. Losses at the gene ends were 5 bases for V and 7 bases for J; bases not matched to a gene: 4. CDR1 is MDHEN and CDR2 is SYDVKM in the germline V gene. The DNA for the CDR3 is TGTGCCAGCAGTCAACTAGCGGGAGTGAACATTCAGTACTTC. Protein product: CASSQLAGVNIQYF.

At least ten counts were recorded for this clonotype. CDR3 in amino acids: CASSRGSYPWQYF. In DNA form, the CDR3 reads TGTGCCAGCAGCAGGGGGTCGTACCCATGGCAGTACTTC. The rearrangement joins TRBV7-9 to TRBJ2-4; TRBD1 might be the D (6 bases). The CDR3 totals 13 residues. Per germline, CDR1 SEHNR and CDR2 FQNEAQ (reference sequence). V gave up 5 bases and J gave up 13 bases, with 18 bases separating them.

This chain links TRBV4-1 with TRBJ2-7; D might be TRBD2 (6 bases). This CDR3 contains 15 residues. From germline, CDR1 is MGHRA and CDR2 YSYEKL. Trimming took off 1 base at V and 2 bases at J, with 12 bases between the two ends. Written as DNA, the CDR3 is TGCGCCAGCAGCCAAGTACTAGCTAGGCCCTACGAGCAGTACTTC. Its translation is CASSQVLARPYEQYF.

Ten or more counts support this clonotype. This chain links TRBV6-5 with TRBJ2-1; D gene ambiguous. Deletions cut 6 bases from V and 7 bases from J, with 13 bases between. CDR1 is MNHEY, CDR2 SVGAGI, per germline. The CDR3 spans 13 residues. For the CDR3, the DNA is TGTGCCAGCAGCCCCCGGGTTGTGAATGAGCAGTTCTTC. Encoded protein: CASSPRVVNEQFF.

This clonotype was observed many times. V usage is TRBV7-2 and J usage is TRBJ1-5; possible D gene TRBD1, 5 bases. Germline V gene sequence: CDR1 SGHTA, CDR2 FQGNSA. The CDR3 length is 14 residues. Trimming took off 1 base at V and 6 bases at J, with 10 bases between the two ends. CDR3 sequence reads: CASSLGQGGQPQHF. The CDR3 DNA reads as TGTGCCAGCAGCTTAGGGCAGGGCGGTCAGCCCCAGCATTTT.